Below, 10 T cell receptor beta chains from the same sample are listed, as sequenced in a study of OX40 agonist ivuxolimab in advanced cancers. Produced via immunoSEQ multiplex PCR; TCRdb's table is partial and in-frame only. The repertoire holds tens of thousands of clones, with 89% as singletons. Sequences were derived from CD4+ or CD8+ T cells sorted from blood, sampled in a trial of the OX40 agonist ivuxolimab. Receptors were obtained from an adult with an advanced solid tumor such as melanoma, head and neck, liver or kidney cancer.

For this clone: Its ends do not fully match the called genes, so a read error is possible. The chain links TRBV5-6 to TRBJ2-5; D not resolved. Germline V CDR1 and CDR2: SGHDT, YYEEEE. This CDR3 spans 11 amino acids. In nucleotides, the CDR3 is TGTGCCAGCAGCTTGCGACCGCGGCTGCACTTC. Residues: CASSLRPRLHF.

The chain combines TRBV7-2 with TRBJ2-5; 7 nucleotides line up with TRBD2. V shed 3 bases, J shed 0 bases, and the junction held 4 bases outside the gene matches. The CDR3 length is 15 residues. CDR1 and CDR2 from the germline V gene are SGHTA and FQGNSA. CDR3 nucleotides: TGTGCCAGCAGCTTCAGCGGGGTTAACCAAGAGACCCAGTACTTC. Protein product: CASSFSGVNQETQYF.

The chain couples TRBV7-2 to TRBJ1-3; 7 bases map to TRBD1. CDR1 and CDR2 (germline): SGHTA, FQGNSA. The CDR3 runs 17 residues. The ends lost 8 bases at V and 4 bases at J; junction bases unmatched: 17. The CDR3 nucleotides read TGTGCCAGCCGCAACGGAGGGACAGCCGACTCGGGAAACACCATATATTTT. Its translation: CASRNGGTADSGNTIYF.

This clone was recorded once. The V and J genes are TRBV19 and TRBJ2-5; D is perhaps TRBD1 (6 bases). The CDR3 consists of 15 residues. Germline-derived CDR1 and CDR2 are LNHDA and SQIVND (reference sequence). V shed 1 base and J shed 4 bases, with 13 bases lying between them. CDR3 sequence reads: CASSIARGRGETQYF. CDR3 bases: TGTGCCAGTAGTATAGCAAGGGGGAGAGGAGAGACCCAGTACTTC.

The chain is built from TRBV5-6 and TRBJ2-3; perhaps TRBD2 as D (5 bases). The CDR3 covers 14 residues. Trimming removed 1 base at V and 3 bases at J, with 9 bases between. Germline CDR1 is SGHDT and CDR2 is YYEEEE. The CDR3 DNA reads TGTGCCAGCAGCTTGAGGACTCTGACAGATACGCAGTATTTT. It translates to CASSLRTLTDTQYF.

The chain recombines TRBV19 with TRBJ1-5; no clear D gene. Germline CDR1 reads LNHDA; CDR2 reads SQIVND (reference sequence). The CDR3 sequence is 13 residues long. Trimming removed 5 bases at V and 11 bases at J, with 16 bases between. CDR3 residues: CASSPNPFKAQHF. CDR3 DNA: TGTGCCAGTAGTCCCAACCCATTCAAGGCCCAGCATTTT.

Here the CDR3 reads CASSTWVRPNEKLFF. The CDR3 region has the DNA TGTGCCAGTAGTACCTGGGTCCGGCCCAATGAAAAACTGTTTTTT. This rearrangement joins TRBV19 to TRBJ1-4; D call uncertain. V was trimmed by 4 bases and J by 5 bases, leaving 14 bases between them. The CDR3 is 15 amino acids. The germline V gene encodes CDR1 LNHDA and CDR2 SQIVND (reference sequence).

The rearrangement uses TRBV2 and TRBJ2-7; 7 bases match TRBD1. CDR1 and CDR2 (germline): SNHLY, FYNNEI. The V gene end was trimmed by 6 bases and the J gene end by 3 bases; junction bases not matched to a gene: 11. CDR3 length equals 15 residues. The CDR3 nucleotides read TGTGCCAGCAGCCAACAAAGGGGGCCATTCTACGAGCAGTACTTC. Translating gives CASSQQRGPFYEQYF.

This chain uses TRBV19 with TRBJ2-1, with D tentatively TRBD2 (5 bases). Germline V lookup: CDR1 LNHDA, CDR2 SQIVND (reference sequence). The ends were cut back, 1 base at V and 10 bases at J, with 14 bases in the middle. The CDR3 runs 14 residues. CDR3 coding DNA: TGTGCCAGTAGTATAGGAGGCGGTTCGGGGGAGCAGTTCTTC. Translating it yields CASSIGGGSGEQFF.

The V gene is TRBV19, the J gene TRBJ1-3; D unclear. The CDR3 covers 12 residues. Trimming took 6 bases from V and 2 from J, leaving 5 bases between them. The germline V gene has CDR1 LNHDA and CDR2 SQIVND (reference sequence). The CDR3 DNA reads TGTGCCAGTAGGGGGACTGGAAACACCATATATTTT. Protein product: CASRGTGNTIYF.